This T cell receptor (beta chain) was identified during a study of blood T cell repertoires in COVID-19. Study-wide context: Collection of acute and convalescent COVID-19 samples took place in the United States, Italy and Spain. Sources were T cells, B-cell-depleted T cells, or PBMCs; the material itself was cDNA or gDNA.

In the original processing: Nucleated cell number was recorded as an estimate derived from reference gene primer amplification. Only in-frame clones appear in the TCRdb table, and some are missing; sequencing was by immunoSEQ multiplex PCR. V and J calls and clone size come straight from that table; D and trimming were deduced from the DNA. The sample lists approximately 68,000 clones, 82% occurring once. The CDR3 extends over 14 amino acids. Germline V CDR1 and CDR2: KGHSH, LQKENI. Trimming shortened V by 6 bases and J by 4 bases, and 15 bases separated the two germline ends. Material for sequencing was peripheral blood. The rearrangement uses TRBV18 and TRBJ1-1; a possible D gene is TRBD1 (6 bases). The sequence was collected from a human donor in a cohort sampled during active COVID-19. CDR3 sequence (DNA): TGTGCCAGCTCCCAGCAGGGGTCACGCACTGAAGCTTTCTTT. Protein: CASSQQGSRTEAFF.